The 30 T cell receptor beta chains below come from one sample, sequenced in a study of cytomegalovirus exposure and HLA in healthy donors (TCRdb year 2017). Libraries were made using the immunoSEQ multiplex PCR assay. A mixture of 60 forward primers for TCR Vbeta segments and 13 reverse primers for TCR Jbeta segments was used in the multiplex PCR. In its TCRdb copy, this immuneACCESS table keeps in-frame sequences only and misses some clones. Where compared with another copy, unresolved V genes explain less than half of these, and the others have no known cause. In this sample the table shows just over 150,000 clones, under 80% of which occur a single time. Roughly 2% of the sample lies in the top ten. The sequenced sample consisted of PBMCs. All receptors derive from a female donor in good health and CMV-seronegative.

V is TRBV28 and J is TRBJ1-2; D not resolved. The CDR3 spans 14 residues. Germline-derived CDR1 and CDR2 are MDHEN and SYDVKM. V was cut by 8 bases and J by 4 bases, with 17 bases left in between. CDR3 DNA: TGTGCCAGCTCCTTCGGGAACAAATTCTATGGCTACACCTTC. Protein product: CASSFGNKFYGYTF.

The V and J genes are TRBV29-1 and TRBJ1-3; D is ambiguous. The CDR3 runs to 12 residues. The ends were cut back, 5 bases at V and 0 bases at J, with 5 bases in the middle. The V gene's germline CDR1 is SQVTM and CDR2 ANQGSEA. The CDR3 sequence: CSVSVSGNTIYF. The CDR3 DNA is TGCAGCGTTTCAGTCTCTGGAAACACCATATATTTT. Full variable domain (rest looked up from reference TRBV29-1 and TRBJ1-3): SAVISQKPSRDICQRGTSLTIQCQVDSQVTMMFWYRQQPGQSLTLIATANQGSEATYESGFVIDKFPISRPNLTFSTLTVSNMSPEDSSIYLCSVSVSGNTIYFGEGSWLTVV.

The chain employs TRBV5-1 and TRBJ1-4; no firm D call. This CDR3 has 14 residues. The V and J ends lost 4 bases and 0 bases respectively, with 7 bases between them. Germline-derived CDR1 and CDR2 are SGHRS and YFSETQ. CDR3: CASSPGATNEKLFF. Here the CDR3 DNA reads TGCGCCAGCAGCCCCGGTGCAACTAATGAAAAACTGTTTTTT. The variable domain in full, completed from reference TRBV5-1 and TRBJ1-4, reads KAGVTQTPRYLIKTRGQQVTLSCSPISGHRSVSWYQQTPGQGLQFLFEYFSETQRNKGNFPGRFSGRQFSNSRSEMNVSTLELGDSALYLCASSPGATNEKLFFGSGTQLSVL.

The chain uses TRBV5-1 and TRBJ2-5; D unresolved. Germline loops: CDR1 SGHRS, CDR2 YFSETQ. Trimming pared 0 bases from V and 1 base from J, leaving 10 bases between. This CDR3 spans 15 amino acids. CDR3 residues: CASSLAGSSQETQYF. The CDR3 bases are TGCGCCAGCAGCTTGGCAGGCAGTTCCCAAGAGACCCAGTACTTC.

V and J are TRBV7-2 and TRBJ2-7, with D perhaps TRBD2 (5 bases). This CDR3 contains 15 residues. V gave up 1 base and J gave up 3 bases, with 13 bases separating them. Per germline, CDR1 SGHTA and CDR2 FQGNSA. The CDR3 region has the DNA TGTGCCAGCAGCTTAGTAGGGAGTCCTGACTACGAGCAGTACTTC. Residues: CASSLVGSPDYEQYF.

CDR3 sequence: CASSLGQGGTTNEKLFF. CDR3 in DNA: TGCGCCAGCAGCTTGGGACAGGGGGGGACAACTAATGAAAAACTGTTTTTT. This chain joins TRBV5-1 and TRBJ1-4; TRBD1 matches 9 bases. Germline V CDR1 and CDR2: SGHRS, YFSETQ. The CDR3 is 17 residues long. V gave up 0 bases and J gave up 0 bases; unmatched junction bases: 3.

This chain links TRBV19 with TRBJ1-1; TRBD1 might be the D (5 bases). With 1 base removed from V and 1 base from J, the gap between germline ends came to 19 bases. The CDR3 is 18 amino acids. Germline V gives CDR1 LNHDA, CDR2 SQIVND (reference sequence). CDR3 in amino acids: CASSIGRGGGISNTEAFF. CDR3 nucleotide sequence: TGTGCCAGTAGTATAGGAAGGGGAGGTGGCATATCGAACACTGAAGCTTTCTTT.

There are a few counts of this clone. The rearrangement uses TRBV7-9 and TRBJ2-3; the D gene is possibly TRBD1 (5 bases). The CDR3 length is 15 residues. The V end was cut by 5 bases, the J end by 3 bases, with 15 bases between. The germline CDR1 and CDR2 sequences are SEHNR and FQNEAQ (reference sequence). In DNA, the CDR3 is TGTGCCAGCAGCGATCGAGGTGGGGCAACAGATACGCAGTATTTT. As protein: CASSDRGGATDTQYF. The variable domain in full, with the rest retrieved from reference TRBV7-9 and TRBJ2-3, is DTGVSQNPRHKITKRGQNVTFRCDPISEHNRLYWYRQTLGQGPEFLTYFQNEAQLEKSRLLSDRFSAERPKGSFSTLEIQRTEQGDSAMYLCASSDRGGATDTQYFGPGTRLTVL.

Regarding this clone: The junction departs from germline at one end; a sequencing error may be responsible. The chain employs TRBV15 and TRBJ1-2, with 9 bases lining up with TRBD1. The CDR3 is 16 residues long. The germline V gene has CDR1 LNHNV and CDR2 YYDKDF (reference sequence). Here the CDR3 reads CAASTGTGRSNYGYTF. DNA for the CDR3: TGTGCCGCCAGCACCGGGACAGGGAGATCTAACTATGGCTACACCTTC. The full variable domain, rest sourced from reference TRBV15 and TRBJ1-2, is DAMVIQNPRYQVTQFGKPVTLSCSQTLNHNVMYWYQQKSSQAPKLLFHYYDKDFNNEADTPDNFQSRRPNTSFCFLDIRSPGLGDTAMYLCAASTGTGRSNYGYTFGSGTRLTVV.

The chain uses TRBV21-1 and TRBJ2-5; the table's TRBD1 call for D was not verified on the DNA. TRBV21-1 is a pseudogene segment. This CDR3 region has 17 residues. CDR3 sequence reads: CASSKGRTGENQETQYF. The DNA for the CDR3 is TGTGCCAGCAGCAAAGGAAGGACAGGGGAGAACCAAGAGACCCAGTACTTC.

This clone was recorded a few times. The chain employs TRBV5-1 and TRBJ2-1; 8 bases are shared with TRBD1. The germline gives CDR1 SGHRS, CDR2 YFSETQ. V lost 4 bases and J lost 9; bases outside the gene matches: 6. CDR3 length: 13 residues. In DNA form, the CDR3 reads TGCGCCAGCAGCAGCCAGGGGGCTAGTGAGCAGTTCTTC. Protein product: CASSSQGASEQFF.

The rearrangement links TRBV30 to TRBJ1-5, with D possibly TRBD1 on 5 matching bases. V was clipped by 1 base and J by 3 bases, with 10 bases between them. This CDR3 is built from 14 residues. Germline lookup yields CDR1 GTSNPN and CDR2 SVGIG (reference sequence). As DNA, the CDR3 is TGTGCCTGGAGTGGACAGACAAACAATCAGCCCCAGCATTTT. Translated, it gives CAWSGQTNNQPQHF.

The J gene is TRBJ2-1, the V gene TRBV18; TRBD2 matches at 9 bases. Germline V gene lookup returns CDR1 KGHSH and CDR2 LQKENI. Germline trimming cut 4 bases from V and 9 bases from J; bases unmatched to any gene: 13. This CDR3 is 16 amino acids long. CDR3 bases: TGTGCCAGCTCACGAAGCGGGGCTAGCGGGGTAGTTGAGCAGTTCTTC. Its protein product is CASSRSGASGVVEQFF.

In its sample, this clone was seen once. This rearrangement joins TRBV7-9 to TRBJ1-2; possibly TRBD1 for D (5 bases). V was shortened by 5 bases and J by 0 bases, with 16 bases between the two germline ends. The V gene's germline CDR1 is SEHNR and CDR2 FQNEAQ (reference sequence). CDR3 length equals 16 residues. CDR3 sequence (DNA): TGTGCCAGCAGCGAATCTGGGGCCCTCGCTAACTATGGCTACACCTTC. This codes for CASSESGALANYGYTF.

This clone has more than one count but fewer than ten. The V call is TRBV27, the J call TRBJ1-1, with D tentatively TRBD1 (5 bases). Germline assignment: CDR1 MNHEY and CDR2 SMNVEV (reference sequence). With 6 bases removed from V and 1 base from J, the gap between germline ends came to 9 bases. The CDR3 covers 13 residues. CDR3 coding DNA: TGTGCCAGCAGGCTAGGACAGAACACTGAAGCTTTCTTT. Residues: CASRLGQNTEAFF.

V usage is TRBV7-3 and J usage is TRBJ1-1, with D uncertain. The CDR3 totals 15 residues. In germline, CDR1 is SGHTA, CDR2 FQGTGA. The V gene lost 5 bases and the J gene lost 6 bases, with 19 bases spanning the gap. CDR3 in amino acids: CASSPNPGLGPEAFF. CDR3 DNA sequence: TGTGCCAGCAGCCCCAACCCCGGTTTGGGCCCTGAAGCTTTCTTT. Using reference TRBV7-3 and TRBJ1-1 for the parts outside the CDR3, the full variable domain is GAGVSQTPSNKVTEKGKYVELRCDPISGHTALYWYRQSLGQGPEFLIYFQGTGAADDSGLPNDRFFAVRPEGSVSTLKIQRTERGDSAVYLCASSPNPGLGPEAFFGQGTRLTVV.

The chain combines TRBV9 with TRBJ1-1, with 8 bases identical to TRBD1. Unmatched junction bases numbered 8, after V lost 3 bases and J lost 7 bases. CDR3 length equals 14 residues. The germline CDR1 and CDR2 sequences are SGDLS and YYNGEE. The chain's CDR3 is CASSATGGRGEAFF. DNA of the CDR3: TGTGCCAGCAGCGCCACAGGGGGGCGGGGTGAAGCTTTCTTT.

This clone was seen just once. This chain links TRBV5-1 with TRBJ2-7; weak D call: TRBD1 (5 bases). Trimming took 0 bases from V and 0 from J, leaving 10 bases between them. This CDR3 has 15 residues. Looked up from germline, CDR1 is SGHRS and CDR2 is YFSETQ. In DNA, the CDR3 is TGCGCCAGCAGCTTGGAGGGCAGGGCCTCCTACGAGCAGTACTTC. Amino acids: CASSLEGRASYEQYF. Together with reference TRBV5-1 and TRBJ2-7, the CDR3 gives the full variable domain: KAGVTQTPRYLIKTRGQQVTLSCSPISGHRSVSWYQQTPGQGLQFLFEYFSETQRNKGNFPGRFSGRQFSNSRSEMNVSTLELGDSALYLCASSLEGRASYEQYFGPGTRLTVT.

The genes are TRBV5-1 and TRBJ1-2; no clear D. CDR3 length: 13 amino acids. Germline V gene lookup returns CDR1 SGHRS and CDR2 YFSETQ. Trimming removed 0 bases from V and 2 bases from J, with 5 bases in between. The CDR3 sequence: CASSLAANYGYTF. DNA for the CDR3: TGCGCCAGCAGCTTGGCAGCGAACTATGGCTACACCTTC.

This clone was detected only a few times. The chain carries TRBV20-1 and TRBJ1-4; no definite D call. Trimming took off 5 bases at V and 2 bases at J, with 3 bases between the two ends. This CDR3 has 11 residues. Germline V gene lookup returns CDR1 DFQATT and CDR2 SNEGSKA (reference sequence). In DNA form, the CDR3 reads TGCAGTGCTTCTACTAATGAAAAACTGTTTTTT. As protein: CSASTNEKLFF.

The J gene is TRBJ2-1, the V gene TRBV7-7; 11 bases are a match to TRBD2. The V segment lost 4 bases and the J segment 5 bases; nucleotides outside the gene matches: 10. Germline-derived CDR1 and CDR2 are SSHAT and FNYEAQ (reference sequence). CDR3 length: 17 residues. CDR3 sequence (DNA): TGTGCCAGCAGCTGGGGGCTAGCGGGGGGCGAGGACAATGAGCAGTTCTTC. Its protein is CASSWGLAGGEDNEQFF.

This clone has a handful of counts. V is TRBV29-1 and J is TRBJ1-2; 11 positions match TRBD1. The V and J ends lost 6 bases and 5 bases, in that order; junction bases with no gene match: 8. This CDR3 region has 14 residues. The V gene's germline CDR1 is SQVTM and CDR2 ANQGSEA. CDR3 nucleotides: TGCAGCGTCGGTCCGGGACAGGGGGAGTATGGCTACACCTTC. It is translated as CSVGPGQGEYGYTF.

This clone was observed once. Written as DNA, the CDR3 is TGTGCCAGCAGCTCCCTCACAGGGAATGGCTACACCTTC. Its protein is CASSSLTGNGYTF. The gene calls are TRBV6-6 and TRBJ1-2; TRBD1 might be the D (6 bases). The CDR3 has 13 amino acids. Per the germline V gene, CDR1 is MNHNY and CDR2 is SVGAGI (reference sequence). V was shortened by 6 bases and J by 6 bases, with 14 bases between the two germline ends.

The rearrangement uses TRBV5-4 and TRBJ1-1; perhaps TRBD1 as D (6 bases). Germline V CDR1 and CDR2: SGHNT, YYREEE (reference sequence). Trimming stripped 4 bases from V and 1 base from J, with 8 bases between. The CDR3 extends over 13 amino acids. As DNA, the CDR3 is TGTGCCAGCAGCGGGGGCCAGAACACTGAAGCTTTCTTT. This translates into CASSGGQNTEAFF. Together with reference TRBV5-4 and TRBJ1-1, the CDR3 gives the full variable domain: ETGVTQSPTHLIKTRGQQVTLRCSSQSGHNTVSWYQQALGQGPQFIFQYYREEENGRGNFPPRFSGLQFPNYSSELNVNALELDDSALYLCASSGGQNTEAFFGQGTRLTVV.

This chain joins TRBV2 and TRBJ2-7; D is uncertain. Between the trimmed V and J ends, which lost 2 bases and 3 bases, there was a span of 2 bases. CDR3 length equals 11 residues. Germline lookup yields CDR1 SNHLY and CDR2 FYNNEI. The chain's CDR3 is CASSEHYEQYF. The CDR3 nucleotides are TGTGCCAGCAGTGAACACTACGAGCAGTACTTC.

This chain uses TRBV30 with TRBJ1-1; no firm D call. The ends were cut back, 1 base at V and 0 bases at J, with 12 bases in the middle. The germline CDR1 and CDR2 sequences are GTSNPN and SVGIG (reference sequence). The CDR3 has 15 residues. The DNA of the CDR3 is TGTGCCTGGAGTGCCCCGGCGCGGATGAACACTGAAGCTTTCTTT. Translating gives CAWSAPARMNTEAFF.

The chain uses TRBV10-1 and TRBJ2-5; 10 bases align to TRBD1. The CDR3 sequence is 13 residues long. CDR1 is WNHNN and CDR2 is SYGVQD in the germline V gene (reference sequence). Trimming cost V 5 bases and J 5 bases; bases outside gene matches: 2. Written as DNA, the CDR3 is TGCGCCAGCAGTAGGGACAGGGGTGAGACCCAGTACTTC. It is translated as CASSRDRGETQYF.

The chain is built from TRBV6-5 and TRBJ2-3; tentatively, D is TRBD2 (6 bases). The CDR3 runs to 16 residues. Germline lookup yields CDR1 MNHEY and CDR2 SVGAGI. V was shortened by 0 bases and J by 1 base, with 11 bases between the two germline ends. The DNA for the CDR3 is TGTGCCAGCAGTTACTCATCCACGGGGGGCACAGATACGCAGTATTTT. It specifies CASSYSSTGGTDTQYF.

This clone has only one observation. This rearrangement joins TRBV30 to TRBJ1-1; D not resolved. The germline V gene has CDR1 GTSNPN and CDR2 SVGIG (reference sequence). The CDR3 has 16 residues. Trimming removed 4 bases at V and 2 bases at J, with 20 bases between. This chain's CDR3 is CAWNSLRQTLNTEAFF. CDR3 DNA sequence: TGTGCCTGGAATTCTTTGAGGCAGACCCTTAACACTGAAGCTTTCTTT.

Of note for this clone: Other DNA sequences in the sample encode the same CDR3. The chain carries TRBV6-1 and TRBJ2-1; TRBD2 matches at 11 bases. The CDR3 has 15 amino acids. CDR1 is MNHNS and CDR2 is SASEGT in the germline V gene. The J segment lost 4 bases and the V segment lost 6 bases, leaving 5 bases of the junction unmatched. The CDR3 spells CASSRVAGGYNEQFF. CDR3 nucleotides: TGTGCCAGCAGCCGAGTAGCGGGGGGGTACAATGAGCAGTTCTTC.